A single sample gave rise to the 21 T cell receptor beta chains below, sequenced in a study of T cell responses to AZD1222 COVID-19 vaccine. Profiling relied on immunoSEQ multiplex PCR, and the TCRdb table lists in-frame clones only, not all of them. The sample consists of approximately 130,000 clones, roughly 89% of them appearing once. This material consisted of peripheral blood, taken on day 0 of AZD1222 vaccination. Receptors were obtained from an adult in good health.

The CDR3: CASTRQAGELFF. CDR3 in DNA: TGTGCCAGCACCCGACAGGCCGGGGAGCTGTTTTTT. This rearrangement joins TRBV7-8 to TRBJ2-2, with D tentatively TRBD1 (6 bases). The CDR3 loop spans 12 amino acids. V was clipped by 7 bases and J by 6 bases, with 9 bases between them. In germline, CDR1 is SGHVS, CDR2 FQNEAQ.

The gene calls are TRBV6-2 or TRBV6-3 and TRBJ1-2; 7 bases match TRBD1. Germline trimming cut 6 bases from V and 1 base from J; bases unmatched to any gene: 8. Germline-derived CDR1 and CDR2 are MNHEY and SVGEGT. This CDR3 is 15 amino acids long. CDR3 DNA: TGTGCCAGCAGCCCCGGGACAGTACTTAACTATGGCTACACCTTC. Protein: CASSPGTVLNYGYTF.

V usage is TRBV11-2 and J usage is TRBJ2-2; no clear D gene. Trimming removed 5 bases at V and 2 bases at J, with 9 bases between. This CDR3 has 14 residues. Germline values: CDR1 SGHAT, CDR2 FQNNGV. The CDR3 bases are TGTGCCAGCAGCGAAGGGTCAAACACCGGGGAGCTGTTTTTT. It yields the protein CASSEGSNTGELFF.

This rearrangement joins TRBV5-1 to TRBJ2-1; 9 bases are shared with TRBD2. Trimming took 7 bases from V and 5 from J; bases not matched to a gene: 10. Germline V lookup: CDR1 SGHRS, CDR2 YFSETQ. The CDR3 covers 15 residues. The CDR3 DNA reads TGCGCCAGCTGTCGTGGGGGCGGGAGGGACAATGAGCAGTTCTTC. It is translated as CASCRGGGRDNEQFF.

The chain is built from TRBV9 and TRBJ2-3; D ambiguous. CDR1 and CDR2 (germline): SGDLS, YYNGEE. The CDR3 runs to 14 residues. V gave up 0 bases and J gave up 3 bases, with 8 bases separating them. CDR3 amino acids: CASSVGEGTDTQYF. The CDR3 DNA reads as TGTGCCAGCAGCGTAGGAGAAGGTACAGATACGCAGTATTTT.

The rearrangement joins TRBV27 to TRBJ1-4, with 10 bases matching TRBD1. Germline-derived CDR1 and CDR2 are MNHEY and SMNVEV (reference sequence). The length of the CDR3 is 15 residues. The ends lost 4 bases at V and 6 bases at J; junction bases unmatched: 5. As DNA, the CDR3 is TGTGCCAGCAGTTCGCCGGGGACAGGGGATGAAAAACTGTTTTTT. It translates to CASSSPGTGDEKLFF.

CDR3 loop: CASSYSTARPSNYGYTF. Written as DNA, the CDR3 is TGTGCCAGCAGCTACTCGACGGCGCGGCCTTCTAACTATGGCTACACCTTC. This chain links TRBV3-1 (or the pseudogene TRBV3-2) with TRBJ1-2, with no clear D. CDR1 is LGHDT, CDR2 YNNKEL, per germline (reference sequence). The length of the CDR3 is 17 residues. Trimming stripped 5 bases from V and 0 bases from J, with 19 bases between.

A word on this clone: Other DNA sequences in this specimen translate into the identical CDR3. The chain carries TRBV7-8 and TRBJ1-5; D is unclear. The CDR3 loop spans 14 amino acids. Germline CDR1 reads SGHVS; CDR2 reads FQNEAQ. The V end lost 2 bases, the J end lost 4 bases, and 9 bases lay between the germline ends. The CDR3 nucleotides are TGTGCCAGCAGCTTATCGGGCCCAAATCAGCCCCAGCATTTT. It is translated as CASSLSGPNQPQHF.

The CDR3 spells CASSRETGTEAFF. DNA of the CDR3: TGTGCCAGCAGCCGGGAGACGGGCACTGAAGCTTTCTTT. J is TRBJ1-1 and V is TRBV9; unclear D gene. The CDR3 spans 13 residues. Trimming removed 4 bases at V and 4 bases at J, with 11 bases between. Germline V gene sequence: CDR1 SGDLS, CDR2 YYNGEE.

The J gene is TRBJ1-4, the V gene TRBV25-1; D not resolved. This CDR3 contains 15 residues. The germline CDR1 and CDR2 sequences are MGHDK and SYGVNS. Trimming stripped 5 bases from V and 0 bases from J, with 10 bases between. The DNA of the CDR3 is TGTGCCAGCAGTCGCCCGGGCCCAACTAATGAAAAACTGTTTTTT. Translated: CASSRPGPTNEKLFF. Full variable domain (remainder filled in from reference TRBV25-1 and TRBJ1-4): EADIYQTPRYLVIGTGKKITLECSQTMGHDKMYWYQQDPGMELHLIHYSYGVNSTEKGDLSSESTVSRIRTEHFPLTLESARPSHTSQYLCASSRPGPTNEKLFFGSGTQLSVL.

CDR3 protein: CASSRLYNEQFF. The CDR3 nucleotides read TGTGCCAGCAGCCGTCTTTACAATGAGCAGTTCTTC. V and J are TRBV6-2 or TRBV6-3 and TRBJ2-1; D not resolved. Trimming removed 6 bases at V and 4 bases at J, with 7 bases between. CDR3 length equals 12 residues. The germline V gene encodes CDR1 MNHEY and CDR2 SVGEGT.

V gene TRBV27 combines with J gene TRBJ1-1; no reliable D call. The germline CDR1 and CDR2 sequences are MNHEY and SMNVEV (reference sequence). This CDR3 has 17 residues. V gave up 7 bases and J gave up 1 base, with 22 bases separating them. The CDR3 DNA follows: TGTGCCAGCACCCAAATACACAAACAACAATCGAACACTGAAGCTTTCTTT. As protein: CASTQIHKQQSNTEAFF.

This clone was detected once. The rearrangement joins TRBV2 to TRBJ1-1, with 12 bases aligning to TRBD1. The CDR3 length is 16 residues. Germline loops: CDR1 SNHLY, CDR2 FYNNEI. V dropped 9 bases and J dropped 3; count of bases not matched to a gene: 11. The chain's CDR3 is CASYRDRGLGDTEAFF. The CDR3, as DNA: TGTGCCAGTTACCGGGACAGGGGGCTTGGGGACACTGAAGCTTTCTTT.

This clone was detected only a few times. The rearrangement links TRBV29-1 to TRBJ1-1; 8 nucleotides line up with TRBD1. The germline V gene has CDR1 SQVTM and CDR2 ANQGSEA. The CDR3 has 14 amino acids. V lost 5 bases and J lost 1; bases outside the gene matches: 6. The CDR3 DNA is TGCAGCGTTTTTCCAGGGGGCACGAACACTGAAGCTTTCTTT. Protein product: CSVFPGGTNTEAFF. The whole variable domain, filled in from reference TRBV29-1 and TRBJ1-1, reads SAVISQKPSRDICQRGTSLTIQCQVDSQVTMMFWYRQQPGQSLTLIATANQGSEATYESGFVIDKFPISRPNLTFSTLTVSNMSPEDSSIYLCSVFPGGTNTEAFFGQGTRLTVV.

This chain joins TRBV6-5 and TRBJ1-1, with a tentative D call TRBD1 (5 bases). V dropped 5 bases and J dropped 0 bases, with 7 bases sitting between them. This CDR3 is built from 13 residues. Germline V gene data show CDR1 as MNHEY and CDR2 as SVGAGI. The DNA of the CDR3 is TGTGCCAGCAGTACCAGGGTGAACACTGAAGCTTTCTTT. Protein: CASSTRVNTEAFF.

The rearrangement uses TRBV28 and TRBJ2-7, with a possible D match to TRBD2 (5 bases). Germline V CDR1 and CDR2: MDHEN, SYDVKM. V was cut by 8 bases and J by 0 bases, with 11 bases left in between. The CDR3 length is 13 residues. The CDR3 spells CASGPLGSYEQYF. CDR3 bases: TGTGCCAGCGGACCACTAGGCTCCTACGAGCAGTACTTC.

The J gene is TRBJ2-3, the V gene TRBV6-1; weak D call: TRBD2 (5 bases). Deletions cut 2 bases from V and 2 bases from J, with 17 bases between. Germline-derived CDR1 and CDR2 are MNHNS and SASEGT. This CDR3 contains 17 residues. CDR3 DNA sequence: TGTGCCAGCAGTGAAAGGAGGATAGGGCGCTCCACAGATACGCAGTATTTT. Protein product: CASSERRIGRSTDTQYF.

V gene TRBV18 combines with J gene TRBJ2-7; the match to TRBD1 covers 7 bases. Losses at the gene ends were 4 bases for V and 0 bases for J; bases not matched to a gene: 6. The CDR3 has 15 amino acids. Germline values: CDR1 KGHSH, CDR2 LQKENI. This chain's CDR3 is CASSLTRDSSYEQYF. In nucleotides, the CDR3 is TGTGCCAGCTCACTCACCCGGGACAGCTCCTACGAGCAGTACTTC.

J is TRBJ2-1 and V is TRBV27; the match to TRBD2 covers 7 bases. CDR1 is MNHEY, CDR2 SMNVEV, per germline (reference sequence). This CDR3 is 18 amino acids long. J gave up 0 bases and V 3 bases, and 11 bases lay outside the gene matches. CDR3 residues: CASSLSSGVGVSYNEQFF. The CDR3 DNA is TGTGCCAGCAGTTTGTCTAGCGGAGTTGGGGTCTCCTACAATGAGCAGTTCTTC.

V and J are TRBV7-6 and TRBJ2-5; possible D gene TRBD2, 7 bases. V lost 4 bases and J 5 bases, leaving 20 bases between the germline ends. The CDR3 contains 16 residues. Germline V gives CDR1 SGHVS, CDR2 FNYEAQ. The CDR3 protein is CASSSRRGRNLETQYF. DNA for the CDR3: TGTGCCAGCAGCTCCCGGCGGGGGCGAAATCTGGAGACCCAGTACTTC.

The chain is built from TRBV4-1 and TRBJ1-1; 8 nucleotides match TRBD1. Looked up from germline, CDR1 is MGHRA and CDR2 is YSYEKL. V was pared by 0 bases and J by 5 bases, with 8 bases of the junction left unmatched. The CDR3 runs to 16 residues. CDR3 in amino acids: CASSQDWQGAMTEAFF. CDR3 nucleotides: TGCGCCAGCAGCCAAGATTGGCAGGGGGCGATGACTGAAGCTTTCTTT.